This TCR beta chain was captured in a study of blood T cell repertoires in COVID-19. Study-wide background: The study drew acute and convalescent COVID-19 samples from the United States, Italy and Spain. T cells, B-cell-depleted T cells, or PBMCs provided the cDNA or gDNA that served as material.

Germline assignment: CDR1 SGHTS and CDR2 YDEGEE. With 0 bases clipped from V and 7 bases from J, the junction kept 4 bases outside the gene matches. The CDR3 has 14 residues. Under the authors' procedure: Reference gene primer amplification gave estimated nucleated cell counts. Generated by immunoSEQ multiplex PCR, the TCRdb table keeps only in-frame clones and is missing some. V, J and clone size were drawn from that table, and D and trimming were deduced from the DNA. The data contain 150,000 to 200,000 clones, about 83% of them singletons. This chain joins TRBV5-8 and TRBJ1-5; 7 bases line up with TRBD1. Sequenced input: peripheral blood. This receptor was obtained from a person aged 65 to 85 with COVID-19, enrolled during active disease. CDR3 loop: CASSLGQGWQPQHF. CDR3 sequence (DNA): TGTGCCAGCAGCTTGGGACAGGGATGGCAGCCCCAGCATTTT.